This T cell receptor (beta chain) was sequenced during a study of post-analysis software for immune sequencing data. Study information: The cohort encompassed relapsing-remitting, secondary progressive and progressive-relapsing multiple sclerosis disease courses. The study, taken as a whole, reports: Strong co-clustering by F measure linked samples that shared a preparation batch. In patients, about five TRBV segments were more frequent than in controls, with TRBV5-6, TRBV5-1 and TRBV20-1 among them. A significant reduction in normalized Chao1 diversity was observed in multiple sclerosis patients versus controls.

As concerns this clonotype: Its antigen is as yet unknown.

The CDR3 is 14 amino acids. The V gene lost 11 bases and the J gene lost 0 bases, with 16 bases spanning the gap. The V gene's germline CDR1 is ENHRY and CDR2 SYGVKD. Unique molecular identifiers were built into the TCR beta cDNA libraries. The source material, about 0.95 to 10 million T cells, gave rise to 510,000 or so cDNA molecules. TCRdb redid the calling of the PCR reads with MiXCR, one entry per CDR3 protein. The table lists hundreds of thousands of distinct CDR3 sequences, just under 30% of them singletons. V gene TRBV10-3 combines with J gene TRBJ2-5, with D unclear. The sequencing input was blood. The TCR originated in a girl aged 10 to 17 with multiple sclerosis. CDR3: CAVKAAGDQETQYF. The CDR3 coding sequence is TGTGCCGTAAAGGCGGCAGGAGACCAAGAGACCCAGTACTTC.